Sequencing of this T cell receptor beta chain was carried out in a study of blood T cell repertoires in COVID-19 (dated by TCRdb to the early 2020s). Some background on the complete study: Collaborator samples came from the United States, Italy and Spain and covered acute and convalescent phases of COVID-19. The material from the prospective study consisted of cDNA or gDNA derived from T cells, B-cell-depleted T cells, or PBMCs. Deeply sampled blood TCRbeta repertoires from subjects exposed to, actively infected with, or recovered from COVID-19 were included in the dataset. The repertoires were released in a freely available public database intended as a resource for research on the immune response to SARS-CoV-2. Samples were obtained from the ongoing ImmuneRACE study (first 160 participants) and from 950 to 1,500 subjects provided by 6 global collaborators. Nearly every sample came with metadata listing a de-identified subject ID, COVID-19 status, age in years and sex. Where available, HLA class I and class II types were taken from metadata supplied by the sample provider and were not determined by assay-based typing.

TCRbeta CDR3 regions were amplified from genomic DNA using the immunoSEQ Assay, a bias-controlled multiplex PCR. Per the authors' processing: Within the assay, amplification of reference gene primers was used to estimate how many nucleated cells each sample contained. To quantify the absolute abundance of each unique TCRbeta CDR3 rearrangement, sequence reads were collapsed and filtered. For each sample, productive Simpson clonality was calculated as the square root of Simpson's diversity index across productive rearrangements. In TCRdb, the immuneACCESS table is reduced to in-frame sequences with V and J assigned. These tables do not hold every clone; where another copy was compared, an unresolved V gene accounts for under half, and the others remain unexplained. V, J and clone size are taken as reported in that table, and D and trimming were inferred from the DNA itself. The table for this sample lists roughly 260,000 clones; 70% to 90% of them were counted only once. The ten top clones hold under 2.5% of the sample.

The V end loses 11 bases and the J end loses 11 bases, and a stretch of 25 bases separates them. Via the germline V gene, CDR1 is MNHEY and CDR2 SVGAGI. From the cysteine up to the phenylalanine, the CDR3 has a length of 13 residues. The DNA shown is the 39-base CDR3, in frame from base 1. Enrolling through a virtual design, the prospective study's participants ranged in age from roughly 18 to 89 years and lived across approximately 25 United States geographic areas. In the prospective study, participants were assigned to cohorts based on the clinical history participants reported in a screening survey and a study questionnaire. ImmuneRACE Cohort 3 recovered participants were defined by two consecutive negative NP/OP PCR tests, healthcare professional clearance, or symptom resolution. In the prospective study, mobile phlebotomists collected whole blood, serum and a nasopharyngeal or oropharyngeal swab from each participant. Additional blood draws and questionnaires over an approximately 2-month period could optionally be provided by prospective study participants. Before DNA extraction, blood samples from the prospective study were shipped at room temperature or frozen.

Overall study results and their limits: How much clinical and demographic metadata was included differed by source and by participant, and the metadata was provided uncurated.

With regard to this clone: Its antigen target is currently unknown. Within one base of it there is no much larger clone, and no base qualities were kept.

The rearrangement combines TRBV6-5 with TRBJ2-7; the D segment could be TRBD2, given 5 matching bases. The sample was PBMCs or T cells enriched from blood (not recorded which). This TCR derives from a woman in her forties or fifties who had recovered from COVID-19. The CDR3 reads as follows: CAVTEPGSNSEYF. The base sequence is TGTGCCGTTACAGAACCGGGATCGAATTCGGAGTACTTC.